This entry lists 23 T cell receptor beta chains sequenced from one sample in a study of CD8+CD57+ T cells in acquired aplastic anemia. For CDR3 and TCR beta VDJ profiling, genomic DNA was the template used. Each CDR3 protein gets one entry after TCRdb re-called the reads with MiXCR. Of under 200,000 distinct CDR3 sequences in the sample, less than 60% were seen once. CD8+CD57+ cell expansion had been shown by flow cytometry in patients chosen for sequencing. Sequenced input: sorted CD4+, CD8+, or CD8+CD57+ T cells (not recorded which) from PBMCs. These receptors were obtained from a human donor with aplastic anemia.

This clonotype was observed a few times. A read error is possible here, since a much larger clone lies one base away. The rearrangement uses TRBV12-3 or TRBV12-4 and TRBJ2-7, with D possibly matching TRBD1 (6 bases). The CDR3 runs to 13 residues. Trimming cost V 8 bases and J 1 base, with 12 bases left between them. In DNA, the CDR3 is TGTGCCAGCGGCCGGGACACATCCTACGAGCAGTACGTC. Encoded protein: CASGRDTSYEQYV.

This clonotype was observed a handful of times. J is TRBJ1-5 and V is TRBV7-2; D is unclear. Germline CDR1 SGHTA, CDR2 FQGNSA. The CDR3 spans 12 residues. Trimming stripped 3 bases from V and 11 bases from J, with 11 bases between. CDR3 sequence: CASSFAGLTQHF. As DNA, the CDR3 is TGTGCCAGCAGCTTTGCAGGTCTGACCCAGCATTTT.

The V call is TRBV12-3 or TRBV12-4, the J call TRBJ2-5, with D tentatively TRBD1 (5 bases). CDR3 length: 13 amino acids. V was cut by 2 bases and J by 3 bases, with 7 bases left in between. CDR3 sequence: CASSLNRKETQYF. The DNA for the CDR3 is TGTGCCAGCAGTTTAAACAGGAAAGAGACCCAGTACTTC.

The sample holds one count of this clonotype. CDR3 region: CASSTGTGGSGANVLTF. DNA for the CDR3: TGTGCCAGCAGTACGGGGACAGGGGGCTCTGGGGCCAACGTCCTGACTTTC. The rearrangement uses TRBV6-1 and TRBJ2-6, with 11 bases aligning to TRBD1. The CDR3 has 17 amino acids. V lost 5 bases, J lost 0 bases, and 3 bases stayed unmatched. In germline, CDR1 is MNHNS, CDR2 SASEGT.

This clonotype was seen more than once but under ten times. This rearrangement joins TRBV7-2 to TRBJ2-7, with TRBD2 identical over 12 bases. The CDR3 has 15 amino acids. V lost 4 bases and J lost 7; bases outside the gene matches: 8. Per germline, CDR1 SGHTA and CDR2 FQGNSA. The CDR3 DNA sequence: TGTGCCAGCAGCTCCGCTAGCGGGGGGGCAGGGGAGCAGTACTTC. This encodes CASSSASGGAGEQYF.

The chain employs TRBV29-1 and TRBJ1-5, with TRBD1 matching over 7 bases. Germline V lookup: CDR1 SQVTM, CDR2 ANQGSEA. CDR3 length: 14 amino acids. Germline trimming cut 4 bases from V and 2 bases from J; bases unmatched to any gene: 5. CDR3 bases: TGCAGCGTTGTTTCCGGGACAGGCAATCAGCCCCAGCATTTT. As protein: CSVVSGTGNQPQHF.

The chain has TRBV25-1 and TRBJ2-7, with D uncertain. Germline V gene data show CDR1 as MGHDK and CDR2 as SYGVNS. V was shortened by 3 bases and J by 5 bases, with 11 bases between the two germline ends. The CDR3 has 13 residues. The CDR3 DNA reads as TGTGCCAGCAGTGACCTCGGGTTCAACGAGCAGTACTTC. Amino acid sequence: CASSDLGFNEQYF.

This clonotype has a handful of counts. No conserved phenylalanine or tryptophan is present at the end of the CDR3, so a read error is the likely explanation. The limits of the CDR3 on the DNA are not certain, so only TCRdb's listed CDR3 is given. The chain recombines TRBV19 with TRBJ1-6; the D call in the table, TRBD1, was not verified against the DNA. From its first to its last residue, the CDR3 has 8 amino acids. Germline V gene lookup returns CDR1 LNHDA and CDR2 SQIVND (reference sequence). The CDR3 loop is CASTPQSS.

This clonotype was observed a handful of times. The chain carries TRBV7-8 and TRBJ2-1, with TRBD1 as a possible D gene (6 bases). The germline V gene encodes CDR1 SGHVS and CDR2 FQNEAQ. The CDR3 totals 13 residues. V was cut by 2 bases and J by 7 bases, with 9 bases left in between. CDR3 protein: CASSLWQGNEQFF. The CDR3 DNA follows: TGTGCCAGCAGCTTATGGCAGGGGAATGAGCAGTTCTTC. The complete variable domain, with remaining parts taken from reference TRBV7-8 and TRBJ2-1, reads GAGVSQSPRYKVAKRGQDVALRCDPISGHVSLFWYQQALGQGPEFLTYFQNEAQLDKSGLPSDRFFAERPEGSVSTLKIQRTQQEDSAVYLCASSLWQGNEQFFGPGTRLTVL.

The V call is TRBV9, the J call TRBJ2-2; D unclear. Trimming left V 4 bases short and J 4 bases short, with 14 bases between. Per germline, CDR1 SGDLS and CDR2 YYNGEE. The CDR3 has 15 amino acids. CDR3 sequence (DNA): TGTGCCAGCAGCCGACAAGGCGACGGCACCGGGGAGCTGTTTTTT. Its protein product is CASSRQGDGTGELFF.

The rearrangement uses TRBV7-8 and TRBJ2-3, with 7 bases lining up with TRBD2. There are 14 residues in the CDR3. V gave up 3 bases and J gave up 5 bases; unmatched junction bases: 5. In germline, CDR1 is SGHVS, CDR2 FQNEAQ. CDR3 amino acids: CASSFSGGKDTQYF. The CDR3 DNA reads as TGTGCCAGCAGCTTCTCCGGGGGGAAAGATACGCAGTATTTT.

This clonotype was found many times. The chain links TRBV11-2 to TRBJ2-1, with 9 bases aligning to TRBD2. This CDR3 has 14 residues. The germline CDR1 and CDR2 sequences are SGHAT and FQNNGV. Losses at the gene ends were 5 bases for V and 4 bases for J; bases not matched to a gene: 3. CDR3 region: CASSPSGGYNEQFF. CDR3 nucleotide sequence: TGTGCCAGCAGCCCCAGCGGGGGGTACAATGAGCAGTTCTTC.

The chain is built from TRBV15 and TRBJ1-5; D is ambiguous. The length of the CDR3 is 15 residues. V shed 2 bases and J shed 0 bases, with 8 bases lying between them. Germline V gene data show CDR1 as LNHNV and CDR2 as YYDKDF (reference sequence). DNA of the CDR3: TGTGCCACCAGCAGACAAGACCGTAGCAATCAGCCCCAGCATTTT. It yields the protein CATSRQDRSNQPQHF.

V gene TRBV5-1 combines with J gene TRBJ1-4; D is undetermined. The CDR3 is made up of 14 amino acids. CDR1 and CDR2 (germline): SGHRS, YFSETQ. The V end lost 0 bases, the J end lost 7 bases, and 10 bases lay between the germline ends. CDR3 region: CASSLAEQTEKLFF. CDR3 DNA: TGCGCCAGCAGCTTGGCCGAGCAGACTGAAAAACTGTTTTTT.

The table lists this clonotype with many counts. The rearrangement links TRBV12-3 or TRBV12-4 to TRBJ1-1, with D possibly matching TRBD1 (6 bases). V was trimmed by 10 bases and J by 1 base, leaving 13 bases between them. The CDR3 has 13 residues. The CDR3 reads CATRGRGNTEAFF. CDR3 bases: TGTGCCACCAGGGGCAGGGGGAACACTGAAGCTTTCTTT.

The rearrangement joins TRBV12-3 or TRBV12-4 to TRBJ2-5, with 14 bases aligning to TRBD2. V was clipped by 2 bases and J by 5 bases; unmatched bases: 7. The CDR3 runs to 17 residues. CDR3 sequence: CASSLSKTSGGAETQYF. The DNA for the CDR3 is TGTGCCAGCAGTTTATCCAAGACTAGCGGGGGGGCCGAGACCCAGTACTTC.

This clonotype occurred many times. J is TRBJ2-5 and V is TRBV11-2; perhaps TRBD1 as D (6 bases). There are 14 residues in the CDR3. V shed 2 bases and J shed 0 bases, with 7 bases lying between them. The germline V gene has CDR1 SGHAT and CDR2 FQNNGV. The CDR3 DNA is TGTGCCAGCAGCTTACGGACAGACCAAGAGACCCAGTACTTC. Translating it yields CASSLRTDQETQYF.

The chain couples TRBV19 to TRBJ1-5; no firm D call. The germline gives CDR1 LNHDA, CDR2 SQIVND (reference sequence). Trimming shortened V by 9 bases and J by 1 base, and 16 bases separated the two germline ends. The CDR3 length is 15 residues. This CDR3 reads CASFPTSRSNQPQHF. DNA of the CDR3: TGTGCCAGCTTCCCCACGTCCAGGAGCAATCAGCCCCAGCATTTT.

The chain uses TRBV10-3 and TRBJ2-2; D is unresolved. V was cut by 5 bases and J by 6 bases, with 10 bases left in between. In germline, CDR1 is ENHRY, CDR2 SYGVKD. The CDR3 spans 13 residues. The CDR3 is CAISHTDAGELFF. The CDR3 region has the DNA TGTGCCATCAGTCACACTGACGCCGGGGAGCTGTTTTTT.

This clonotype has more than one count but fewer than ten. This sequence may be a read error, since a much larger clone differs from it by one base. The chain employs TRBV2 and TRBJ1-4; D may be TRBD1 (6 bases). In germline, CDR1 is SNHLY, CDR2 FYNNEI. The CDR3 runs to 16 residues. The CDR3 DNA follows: TGTGCCAGCGGTGAGAGATTGACAGGCCTTAATGAAAAACTGTTTTTT. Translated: CASGERLTGLNEKLFF.

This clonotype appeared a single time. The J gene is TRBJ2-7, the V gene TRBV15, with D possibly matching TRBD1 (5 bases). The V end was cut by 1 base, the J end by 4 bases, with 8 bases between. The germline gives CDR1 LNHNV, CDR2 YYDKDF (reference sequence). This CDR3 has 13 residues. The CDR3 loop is CATSRVQAYEQYF. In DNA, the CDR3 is TGTGCCACCAGCAGAGTACAGGCATACGAGCAGTACTTC.

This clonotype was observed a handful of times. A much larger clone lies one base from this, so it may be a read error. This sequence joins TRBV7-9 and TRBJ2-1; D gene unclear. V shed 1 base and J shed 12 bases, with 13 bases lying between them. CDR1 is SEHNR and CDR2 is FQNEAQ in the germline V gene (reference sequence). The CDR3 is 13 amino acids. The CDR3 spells CASSLGTPIGQFF. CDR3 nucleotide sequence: TGTGCCAGCAGCTTAGGGACCCCCATTGGGCAGTTCTTC.

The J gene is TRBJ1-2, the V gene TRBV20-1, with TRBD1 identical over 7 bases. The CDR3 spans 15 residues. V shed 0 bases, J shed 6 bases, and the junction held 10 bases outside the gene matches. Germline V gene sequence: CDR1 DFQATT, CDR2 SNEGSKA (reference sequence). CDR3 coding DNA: TGCAGTGCTAGAGATTCAGGGGGGCAACTGGATGGCTACACCTTC. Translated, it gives CSARDSGGQLDGYTF.